The 7 T cell receptor beta chains below were found in one sample sequenced in a study of cytomegalovirus exposure and HLA in healthy donors. Primers: 60 Vbeta forward and 13 Jbeta reverse. Libraries were prepared by immunoSEQ multiplex PCR; TCRdb keeps only in-frame clonotypes and omits some of them. The sample shows 95,000 to 150,000 clones, 15% of them seen only once. Input material: PBMCs. These receptors came from a woman aged 18-35 years in good health and CMV-seronegative.

This sequence joins TRBV6-1 and TRBJ2-2, with D possibly matching TRBD2 (6 bases). CDR3 length: 15 amino acids. Trimming shortened V by 5 bases and J by 9 bases, and 19 bases separated the two germline ends. Germline-derived CDR1 and CDR2 are MNHNS and SASEGT. CDR3 residues: CASSRRDGGPRELFF. The CDR3 region has the DNA TGTGCCAGCAGTCGCCGGGACGGAGGGCCTCGGGAGCTGTTTTTT.

J is TRBJ2-7 and V is TRBV28; TRBD1 agrees at 7 bases. The CDR3 totals 15 residues. Trimming took 8 bases from V and 1 from J; bases not matched to a gene: 11. Germline values: CDR1 MDHEN, CDR2 SYDVKM. The CDR3 region is CASLARDRLSYEQYF. The CDR3 nucleotides are TGTGCCAGCCTTGCTCGGGACAGACTGTCCTACGAGCAGTACTTC. Full variable domain (rest looked up from reference TRBV28 and TRBJ2-7): DVKVTQSSRYLVKRTGEKVFLECVQDMDHENMFWYRQDPGLGLRLIYFSYDVKMKEKGDIPEGYSVSREKKERFSLILESASTNQTSMYLCASLARDRLSYEQYFGPGTRLTVT.

There are a few counts of this clone. The rearrangement joins TRBV30 to TRBJ1-3; D might be TRBD1 (5 bases). Trimming removed 3 bases at V and 2 bases at J, with 11 bases between. CDR3 size: 14 residues. Looked up from germline, CDR1 is GTSNPN and CDR2 is SVGIG (reference sequence). CDR3 sequence: CAWSQLGAGNTIYF. DNA for the CDR3: TGTGCCTGGAGCCAGTTAGGGGCTGGAAACACCATATATTTT.

The chain carries TRBV6-5 and TRBJ1-2, with D possibly matching TRBD1 (6 bases). From germline, CDR1 is MNHEY and CDR2 SVGAGI. CDR3 size: 15 residues. Trimming took 7 bases from V and 2 from J, leaving 17 bases between them. This CDR3 is CASIRTAGGNYGYTF. The CDR3 DNA sequence: TGTGCCAGCATCCGGACAGCCGGCGGGAACTATGGCTACACCTTC.

The rearrangement links TRBV12-5 to TRBJ2-2; 7 bases are a match to TRBD2. Germline lookup yields CDR1 LGHNT and CDR2 FRNRAP. There are 16 residues in the CDR3. J gave up 3 bases and V 4 bases, and 8 bases lay outside the gene matches. The CDR3 region is CASGSPSGADTGELFF. The CDR3 bases are TGTGCTAGTGGTTCCCCCAGCGGGGCAGACACCGGGGAGCTGTTTTTT.

This clone was detected a few times. V is TRBV7-9 and J is TRBJ1-4; 7 bases are shared with TRBD1. V lost 2 bases to trimming and J lost 8 bases; unmatched junction nucleotides: 14. The CDR3 is 17 amino acids. CDR1 SEHNR and CDR2 FQNEAQ come from the germline V gene (reference sequence). Here the CDR3 DNA reads TGTGCCAGCAGCTTACAGACAGGGCCCTCGGCGAGAGAAAAACTGTTTTTT. It specifies CASSLQTGPSAREKLFF.

The chain is built from TRBV15 and TRBJ2-1; possible D gene TRBD2, 7 bases. CDR1 LNHNV and CDR2 YYDKDF come from the germline V gene (reference sequence). V dropped 5 bases and J dropped 10 bases, with 18 bases sitting between them. This CDR3 spans 14 amino acids. CDR3 amino acids: CATSPFGGPGEQFF. The CDR3, as DNA: TGTGCCACCAGCCCCTTCGGGGGGCCGGGGGAGCAGTTCTTC.